The entry below gives a single TCR beta chain sequence along with its context. A second roughly 6 to 11 cycle PCR used barcoded and J-beta primers. One entry per CDR3 protein results from TCRdb running MiXCR on the 5' RACE reads. There are hundreds of thousands of distinct CDR3 sequences in the sample; around 43% occur only once, and 25% to 35% lies in the top ten. Per germline, CDR1 SGHRS and CDR2 YFSETQ. Trimming removed 2 bases from V and 4 bases from J; junction bases left unmatched: 5. The CDR3 runs to 14 residues. This entry comes from a study of blood T cells in healthy people across ages. This chain links TRBV5-1 with TRBJ1-2, with 7 bases identical to TRBD1. This clonotype was sampled from a man older than 75 in good health. Sequences were obtained from blood. The CDR3: CASSFDREAYGYTF. CDR3 sequence (DNA): TGCGCCAGCAGCTTCGACAGGGAGGCCTATGGCTACACCTTC. Combining the CDR3 with reference TRBV5-1 and TRBJ1-2 gives the whole variable domain KAGVTQTPRYLIKTRGQQVTLSCSPISGHRSVSWYQQTPGQGLQFLFEYFSETQRNKGNFPGRFSGRQFSNSRSEMNVSTLELGDSALYLCASSFDREAYGYTFGSGTRLTVV.